Below are 24 T cell receptor beta chains sequenced from a single sample in a study of blood T cell repertoires in COVID-19. Data came from immunoSEQ multiplex PCR; TCRdb stores just in-frame clones and leaves some out. The repertoire holds hundreds of thousands of clones, with around 92% as singletons. Sequencing input: peripheral blood. The receptors come from a young woman with COVID-19, enrolled during active disease.

The chain links TRBV6-5 to TRBJ1-2; a weak D match, TRBD1 (5 bases). Trimming left V 2 bases short and J 4 bases short, with 8 bases between. The germline V gene has CDR1 MNHEY and CDR2 SVGAGI. The CDR3 runs 13 residues. The CDR3 nucleotides read TGTGCCAGCAGTTACAGACAGATCTATGGCTACACCTTC. Protein: CASSYRQIYGYTF.

The DNA of the CDR3 is TGTGCCAGCAGCCGGGTGGGACAGGGAAATTCACCCCTCCACTTT. Residues: CASSRVGQGNSPLHF. This chain uses TRBV3-1 (or the pseudogene TRBV3-2) with TRBJ1-6, with 9 nucleotides matching TRBD1. Unmatched junction bases numbered 5, after V lost 4 bases and J lost 7 bases. CDR1 is LGHDT, CDR2 YNNKEL, per germline (reference sequence). This CDR3 comprises 15 residues.

In DNA, the CDR3 is TGTGCCAGCAGTGAAGTCAGAGGACACTTTGACTATCAGCCCCAGCATTTT. This encodes CASSEVRGHFDYQPQHF. The chain has TRBV6-1 and TRBJ1-5, with D possibly TRBD1 on 5 matching bases. The CDR3 length is 17 residues. In germline, CDR1 is MNHNS, CDR2 SASEGT. Trimming took 1 base from V and 5 from J, leaving 18 bases between them.

This chain joins TRBV5-1 and TRBJ1-1; D unclear. CDR3 size: 14 residues. CDR1 is SGHRS and CDR2 is YFSETQ in the germline V gene. V lost 5 bases to trimming and J lost 0 bases, with 11 bases between them. The CDR3: CASSTVVMNTEAFF. The CDR3 DNA reads TGCGCCAGCAGTACGGTTGTTATGAACACTGAAGCTTTCTTT.

The chain links TRBV14 to TRBJ2-5, with D possibly being TRBD2 (6 bases). Trimming removed 6 bases at V and 3 bases at J, with 8 bases between. The V gene's germline CDR1 is SGHDN and CDR2 FVKESK. There are 12 residues in the CDR3. The CDR3 DNA is TGTGCCAGCAGACGCGGGGAAGAGACCCAGTACTTC. Translation gives CASRRGEETQYF.

J is TRBJ2-7 and V is TRBV9; the D gene is possibly TRBD1 (5 bases). V was trimmed by 3 bases and J by 2 bases, leaving 18 bases between them. CDR1 is SGDLS and CDR2 is YYNGEE in the germline V gene. The CDR3 extends over 16 amino acids. The CDR3 is CASSADSLFATYEQYF. In nucleotides, the CDR3 is TGTGCCAGCAGCGCAGACAGCCTATTTGCAACCTACGAGCAGTACTTC.

This clone was counted once. Other DNA sequences from this sample encode an identical CDR3 as well. The V gene is TRBV19, the J gene TRBJ1-1; D not resolved. V was trimmed by 3 bases and J by 1 base, leaving 9 bases between them. The CDR3 length is 14 residues. Germline CDR1 and CDR2: LNHDA and SQIVND (reference sequence). The chain's CDR3 is CASSIRDRNTEAFF. As DNA, the CDR3 is TGTGCCAGTAGTATTCGGGATAGGAACACTGAAGCTTTCTTT.

DNA of the CDR3: TGTGCCAGCAGTCCATACAGGGTTGAGACCCAGTACTTC. As protein: CASSPYRVETQYF. The chain joins TRBV2 to TRBJ2-5; D perhaps matches TRBD1 (6 bases). Germline CDR1 is SNHLY and CDR2 is FYNNEI. V was pared by 5 bases and J by 5 bases, with 12 bases between. This CDR3 comprises 13 residues. Full variable domain (outside the CDR3, taken from reference TRBV2 and TRBJ2-5): EPEVTQTPSHQVTQMGQEVILRCVPISNHLYFYWYRQILGQKVEFLVSFYNNEISEKSEIFDDQFSVERPDGSNFTLKIRSTKLEDSAMYFCASSPYRVETQYFGPGTRLLVL.

This chain uses TRBV6-2 or TRBV6-3 with TRBJ1-5; 8 nucleotides align to TRBD1. There are 19 residues in the CDR3. Germline trimming cut 2 bases from V and 2 bases from J; bases unmatched to any gene: 14. Germline CDR1 is MNHEY and CDR2 is SVGEGT. Here the CDR3 reads CASSYALGQGAQGNQPQHF. CDR3 bases: TGTGCCAGCAGTTACGCTCTGGGGCAGGGGGCGCAGGGCAATCAGCCCCAGCATTTT.

The chain combines TRBV30 with TRBJ2-1; 13 bases align to TRBD2. Germline trimming cut 2 bases from V and 8 bases from J; bases unmatched to any gene: 6. This CDR3 region has 15 residues. CDR1 is GTSNPN and CDR2 is SVGIG in the germline V gene (reference sequence). CDR3 in amino acids: CAWSPGTSGADEQFF. DNA of the CDR3: TGTGCCTGGAGTCCCGGGACTAGCGGGGCGGATGAGCAGTTCTTC.

V is TRBV7-9 and J is TRBJ1-1; tentative D call: TRBD1 (6 bases). Trimming took off 3 bases at V and 4 bases at J, with 12 bases between the two ends. CDR3 length: 14 residues. Germline CDR1 and CDR2: SEHNR and FQNEAQ (reference sequence). CDR3 protein: CASSFLQGITEAFF. In DNA form, the CDR3 reads TGTGCCAGCAGCTTTCTACAGGGAATCACTGAAGCTTTCTTT.

The genes are TRBV2 and TRBJ1-2; TRBD1 might be the D (6 bases). Trimming pared 4 bases from V and 7 bases from J, leaving 10 bases between. The CDR3 is 12 amino acids. CDR1 and CDR2 (germline): SNHLY, FYNNEI. The CDR3 here is CASSVQGIGYTF. CDR3 in DNA: TGTGCCAGCAGTGTGCAGGGGATTGGCTACACCTTC.

CDR3 amino acids: CASSLSAGGFTTQYF. DNA of the CDR3: TGTGCCAGCAGCTTATCAGCGGGGGGGTTCACGACCCAGTACTTC. The chain employs TRBV7-9 and TRBJ2-5; 10 bases fit TRBD2. The germline gives CDR1 SEHNR, CDR2 FQNEAQ (reference sequence). V lost 2 bases, J lost 7 bases, and 7 bases stayed unmatched. CDR3 length: 15 amino acids.

V is TRBV28 and J is TRBJ1-6, with a possible D match to TRBD1 (6 bases). Trimming removed 3 bases at V and 0 bases at J, with 15 bases between. CDR1 is MDHEN and CDR2 is SYDVKM in the germline V gene. The CDR3 has 18 amino acids. The CDR3 nucleotides read TGTGCCAGCAGTTTTGACAGGACCGATAGCTCCTATAATTCACCCCTCCACTTT. This gives the protein CASSFDRTDSSYNSPLHF.

This clone was recorded once. This sequence joins TRBV29-1 and TRBJ1-1; no clear D. The ends were cut back, 5 bases at V and 1 base at J, with 11 bases in the middle. The CDR3 has 13 residues. CDR1 SQVTM and CDR2 ANQGSEA come from the germline V gene. CDR3 nucleotides: TGCAGCGTTTTAGAGGCTAGGAACACTGAAGCTTTCTTT. Amino acids: CSVLEARNTEAFF.

This chain links TRBV2 with TRBJ2-7, with D perhaps matching TRBD1 (6 bases). The germline CDR1 and CDR2 sequences are SNHLY and FYNNEI. Trimming took off 5 bases at V and 2 bases at J, with 13 bases between the two ends. CDR3 length equals 14 residues. The DNA for the CDR3 is TGTGCCAGCAGTCCACAGGGTTTGCCCTACGAGCAGTACTTC. It codes for CASSPQGLPYEQYF.

The V gene is TRBV6-5, the J gene TRBJ1-4, with D unclear. In germline, CDR1 is MNHEY, CDR2 SVGAGI. This CDR3 is built from 15 residues. Between the trimmed V and J ends, which lost 6 bases and 2 bases, there was a span of 13 bases. CDR3 DNA: TGTGCCAGCAGCCGCACGACGGGGACTAATGAAAAACTGTTTTTT. Encoded protein: CASSRTTGTNEKLFF.

The rearrangement links TRBV4-2 to TRBJ2-7; TRBD1 might be the D (5 bases). CDR3 size: 16 residues. The V gene's germline CDR1 is LGHNA and CDR2 YNFKEQ. The ends were cut back, 0 bases at V and 4 bases at J, with 16 bases in the middle. The CDR3 nucleotides are TGTGCCAGCAGCCAAGATCAGGGCGGAACCCAGTACGAGCAGTACTTC. Residues: CASSQDQGGTQYEQYF.

This clone was counted between two and nine times. This chain joins TRBV7-2 and TRBJ1-5; maybe TRBD1 (5 bases). This CDR3 is 13 amino acids long. Germline assignment: CDR1 SGHTA and CDR2 FQGNSA. The germline V and J ends were trimmed by 4 bases and 9 bases, with 13 bases remaining between them. As DNA, the CDR3 is TGTGCCAGCAGCTCCGACCCCGGGGGGCCCCAGCATTTT. Residues: CASSSDPGGPQHF.

This chain uses TRBV20-1 with TRBJ1-2; D uncertain. The germline V and J ends were trimmed by 2 bases and 2 bases, with 3 bases remaining between them. Per germline, CDR1 DFQATT and CDR2 SNEGSKA (reference sequence). This CDR3 is 11 amino acids long. CDR3 sequence: CSARQNYGYTF. The CDR3 bases are TGCAGTGCTAGACAAAACTATGGCTACACCTTC.

The J gene is TRBJ2-7, the V gene TRBV9, with unresolved D. Germline-derived CDR1 and CDR2 are SGDLS and YYNGEE. The CDR3 is 14 residues long. V was cut by 4 bases and J by 4 bases, with 15 bases left in between. For the CDR3, the DNA is TGTGCCAGCAGCCCCTTGGTTGGCGGATACGAGCAGTACTTC. Amino acids: CASSPLVGGYEQYF.

The CDR3 spells CASSPGQSRFYGYTF. CDR3 DNA: TGTGCCAGCTCACCAGGACAGAGTAGATTTTATGGCTACACCTTC. This chain links TRBV18 with TRBJ1-2; D might be TRBD1 (6 bases). The germline V and J ends were trimmed by 2 bases and 5 bases, with 15 bases remaining between them. This CDR3 comprises 15 residues. CDR1 and CDR2 (germline): KGHSH, LQKENI.

This clone was recorded only once. The chain recombines TRBV6-1 with TRBJ1-5; 8 bases match TRBD1. The trim removed 0 bases at V and 6 bases at J, leaving 10 bases unmatched. Germline V gene sequence: CDR1 MNHNS, CDR2 SASEGT. CDR3 size: 17 residues. The CDR3 protein is CASSEALRQGASQPQHF. The DNA of the CDR3 is TGTGCCAGCAGTGAAGCGCTAAGGCAGGGGGCAAGTCAGCCCCAGCATTTT.

The chain combines TRBV7-9 with TRBJ1-2, with 7 nucleotides matching TRBD1. The CDR3 length is 15 residues. Germline V gene sequence: CDR1 SEHNR, CDR2 FQNEAQ (reference sequence). The V and J ends lost 3 bases and 4 bases, in that order; junction bases with no gene match: 8. The CDR3 nucleotides read TGTGCCAGCAGCTTGGGTCGGGGACAGTCCTATGGCTACACCTTC. Its translation: CASSLGRGQSYGYTF.